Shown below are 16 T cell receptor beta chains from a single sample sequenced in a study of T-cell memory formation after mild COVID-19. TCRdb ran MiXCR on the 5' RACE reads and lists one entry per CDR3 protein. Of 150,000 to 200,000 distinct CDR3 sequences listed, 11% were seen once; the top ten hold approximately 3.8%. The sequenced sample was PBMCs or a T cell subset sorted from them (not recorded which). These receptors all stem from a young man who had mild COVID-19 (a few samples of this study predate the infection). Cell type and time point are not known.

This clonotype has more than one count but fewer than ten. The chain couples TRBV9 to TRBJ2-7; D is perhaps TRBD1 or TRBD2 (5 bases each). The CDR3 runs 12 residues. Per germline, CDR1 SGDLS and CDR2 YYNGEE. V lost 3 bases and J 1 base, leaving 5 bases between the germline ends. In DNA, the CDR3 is TGTGCCAGCAGCGGGGGGTCCTACGAGCAGTACGTC. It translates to CASSGGSYEQYV.

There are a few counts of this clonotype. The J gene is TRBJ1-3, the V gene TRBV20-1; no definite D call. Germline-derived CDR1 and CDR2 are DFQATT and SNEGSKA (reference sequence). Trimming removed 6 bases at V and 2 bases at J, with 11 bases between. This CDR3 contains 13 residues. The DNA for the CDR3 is TGCAGTGCGGGGAGAATAGCTGGAAACACCATATATTTT. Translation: CSAGRIAGNTIYF.

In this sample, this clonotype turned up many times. The CDR3 sequence: CAIGTPNTGELFF. In nucleotides, the CDR3 is TGTGCCATCGGGACACCGAACACCGGGGAGCTGTTTTTT. The V call is TRBV10-3, the J call TRBJ2-2, with D perhaps TRBD1 (6 bases). V shed 8 bases and J shed 0 bases, with 7 bases lying between them. The CDR3 runs 13 residues. Germline CDR1 ENHRY, CDR2 SYGVKD.

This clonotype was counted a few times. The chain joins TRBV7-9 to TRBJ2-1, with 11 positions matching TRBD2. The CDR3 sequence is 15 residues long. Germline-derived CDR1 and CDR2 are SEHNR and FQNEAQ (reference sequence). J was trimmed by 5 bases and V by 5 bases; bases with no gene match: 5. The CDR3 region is CASSQLAGVHNEQFF. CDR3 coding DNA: TGTGCCAGCAGCCAACTAGCGGGGGTCCACAATGAGCAGTTCTTC.

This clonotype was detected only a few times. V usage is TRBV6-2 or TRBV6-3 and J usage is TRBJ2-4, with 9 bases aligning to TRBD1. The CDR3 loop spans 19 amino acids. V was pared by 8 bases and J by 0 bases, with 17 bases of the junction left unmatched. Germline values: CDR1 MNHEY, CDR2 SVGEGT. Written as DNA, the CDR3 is TGTGCCAGCGGCCTGCGGGACAGGGACCCATCGGGAGCCAAAAACATTCAGTACTTC. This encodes CASGLRDRDPSGAKNIQYF.

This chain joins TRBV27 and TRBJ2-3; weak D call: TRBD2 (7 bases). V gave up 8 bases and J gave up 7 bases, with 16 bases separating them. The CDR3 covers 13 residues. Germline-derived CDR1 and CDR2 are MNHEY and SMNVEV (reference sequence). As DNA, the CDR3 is TGTGCCAGCCAAGGGGGGGGGCGTAATACGCAGTATTTT. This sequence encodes CASQGGGRNTQYF.

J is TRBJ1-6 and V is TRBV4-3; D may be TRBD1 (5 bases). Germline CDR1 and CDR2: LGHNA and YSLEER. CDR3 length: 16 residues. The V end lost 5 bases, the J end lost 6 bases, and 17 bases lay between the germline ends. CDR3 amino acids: CASSAGRGGRNSPLHF. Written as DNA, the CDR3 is TGCGCCAGCAGCGCGGGAAGGGGAGGGCGTAATTCACCCCTCCACTTT.

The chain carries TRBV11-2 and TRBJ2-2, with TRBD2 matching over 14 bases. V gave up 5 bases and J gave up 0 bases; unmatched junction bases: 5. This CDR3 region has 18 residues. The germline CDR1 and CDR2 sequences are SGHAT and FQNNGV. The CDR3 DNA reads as TGTGCCAGCAGCCCGACTAGCGGGGGGGTCGCGAACACCGGGGAGCTGTTTTTT. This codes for CASSPTSGGVANTGELFF.

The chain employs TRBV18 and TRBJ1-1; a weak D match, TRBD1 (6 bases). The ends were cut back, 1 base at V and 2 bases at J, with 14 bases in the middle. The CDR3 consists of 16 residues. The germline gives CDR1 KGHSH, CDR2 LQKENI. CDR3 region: CASSPQTGLGNTEAFF. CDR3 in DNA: TGTGCCAGCTCACCACAAACAGGGCTGGGTAACACTGAAGCTTTCTTT.

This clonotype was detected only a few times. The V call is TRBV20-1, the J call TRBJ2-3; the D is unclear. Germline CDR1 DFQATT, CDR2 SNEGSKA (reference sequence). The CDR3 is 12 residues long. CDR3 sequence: CSGRKSTDTQYF. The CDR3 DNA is TGCAGCGGGCGGAAAAGCACAGATACGCAGTATTTT.

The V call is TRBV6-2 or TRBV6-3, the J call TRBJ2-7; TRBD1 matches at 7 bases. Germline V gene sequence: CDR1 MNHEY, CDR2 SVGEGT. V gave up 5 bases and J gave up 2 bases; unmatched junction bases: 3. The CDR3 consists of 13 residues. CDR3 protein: CASSPGQTYEQYV. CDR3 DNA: TGTGCCAGCAGTCCGGGACAGACCTACGAGCAGTACGTC.

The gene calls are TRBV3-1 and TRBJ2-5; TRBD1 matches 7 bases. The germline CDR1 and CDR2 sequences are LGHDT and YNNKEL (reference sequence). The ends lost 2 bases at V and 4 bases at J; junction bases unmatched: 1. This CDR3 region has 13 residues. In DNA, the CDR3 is TGTGCCAGCAGCCAAAACAGGGGAGAGACCCAGTACTTC. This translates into CASSQNRGETQYF.

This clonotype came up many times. The chain's CDR3 is CASSVADTQYF. The CDR3 coding sequence is TGTGCCAGCAGTGTTGCGGATACGCAGTATTTT. The chain employs TRBV9 and TRBJ2-3, with D uncertain. V was clipped by 5 bases and J by 6 bases, with 7 bases between them. Germline V CDR1 and CDR2: SGDLS, YYNGEE. The CDR3 totals 11 residues.

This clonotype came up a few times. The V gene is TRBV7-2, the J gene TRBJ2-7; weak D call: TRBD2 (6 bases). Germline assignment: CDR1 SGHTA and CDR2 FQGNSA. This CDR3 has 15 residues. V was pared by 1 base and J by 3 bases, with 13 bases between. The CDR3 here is CASSLGSGVYYEQYF. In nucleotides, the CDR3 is TGTGCCAGCAGCTTAGGGTCGGGGGTGTACTACGAGCAGTACTTC.

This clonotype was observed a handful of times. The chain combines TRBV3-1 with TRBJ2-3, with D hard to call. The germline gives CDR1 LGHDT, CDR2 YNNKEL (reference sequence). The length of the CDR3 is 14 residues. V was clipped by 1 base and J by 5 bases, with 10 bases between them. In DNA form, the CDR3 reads TGTGCCAGCAGCCAAGCGTGGAGTAGAGATACGCAGTATTTT. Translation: CASSQAWSRDTQYF.

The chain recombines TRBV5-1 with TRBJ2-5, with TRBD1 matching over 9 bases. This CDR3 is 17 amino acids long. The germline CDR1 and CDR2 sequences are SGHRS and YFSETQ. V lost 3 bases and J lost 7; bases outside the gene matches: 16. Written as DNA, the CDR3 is TGCGCCAGCAGCTCCCCTCGGGACAGGGTGTGGGACGGGACCCAGTACTTC. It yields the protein CASSSPRDRVWDGTQYF.